The next 27 T cell receptor beta chains were all read from a single sample in a study of T cells in Graves' hyperthyroidism and ophthalmopathy. Researchers amplified the TCR beta CDR3 regions from RNA transcripts. HTBI primers were the set used in a first-round RT-PCR of the TCR CDR3. Each CDR3 protein gets one entry after TCRdb re-called the multiplex PCR reads with MiXCR. The data hold approximately 400,000 distinct CDR3 sequences, with 25% observed a single time. Sequenced material: blood. These receptors were collected from a man in his fifties or sixties with Graves' hyperthyroidism.

The sample holds a few counts of this clonotype. The chain is built from TRBV7-9 and TRBJ2-1; TRBD2 matches 10 bases. Germline V gene sequence: CDR1 SEHNR, CDR2 FQNEAQ (reference sequence). Unmatched junction bases numbered 6, after V lost 6 bases and J lost 4 bases. The CDR3 spans 15 residues. CDR3 in amino acids: CASRSGLADYNEQFF. The CDR3 nucleotides are TGTGCCAGCAGATCAGGACTAGCGGATTACAATGAGCAGTTCTTC. Using reference TRBV7-9 and TRBJ2-1 for the parts outside the CDR3, the full variable domain is DTGVSQNPRHKITKRGQNVTFRCDPISEHNRLYWYRQTLGQGPEFLTYFQNEAQLEKSRLLSDRFSAERPKGSFSTLEIQRTEQGDSAMYLCASRSGLADYNEQFFGPGTRLTVL.

There are many counts of this clonotype. V is TRBV3-1 and J is TRBJ1-5, with TRBD1 as a possible D gene (6 bases). The V gene lost 1 base and the J gene lost 9 bases, with 7 bases spanning the gap. Per the germline V gene, CDR1 is LGHDT and CDR2 is YNNKEL (reference sequence). There are 12 residues in the CDR3. Here the CDR3 DNA reads TGTGCCAGCAGCCAAGGAGGGGGGCCCCAGCATTTT. Encoded protein: CASSQGGGPQHF.

J is TRBJ2-2 and V is TRBV19, with D possibly being TRBD1 (6 bases). CDR1 and CDR2 (germline): LNHDA, SQIVND (reference sequence). Trimming stripped 4 bases from V and 1 base from J, with 10 bases between. This CDR3 comprises 15 residues. Here the CDR3 reads CASSTPTGNTGELFF. CDR3 DNA sequence: TGTGCCAGTAGTACCCCGACAGGGAACACCGGGGAGCTGTTTTTT.

This clonotype occurred many times. The gene calls are TRBV27 and TRBJ2-1; TRBD2 is a possible D gene (5 bases). V dropped 6 bases and J dropped 6 bases, with 12 bases sitting between them. This CDR3 is 13 amino acids long. Germline lookup yields CDR1 MNHEY and CDR2 SMNVEV (reference sequence). CDR3 nucleotide sequence: TGTGCCAGCAGAACACTAGGGTCCAATGAGCAGTTCTTC. Translating it yields CASRTLGSNEQFF.

The chain combines TRBV5-1 with TRBJ2-5; TRBD2 matches 8 bases. Germline V gene data show CDR1 as SGHRS and CDR2 as YFSETQ. The CDR3 has 13 amino acids. V gave up 5 bases and J gave up 4 bases; unmatched junction bases: 4. The CDR3 loop reads CASRPLAVETQYF. The CDR3 DNA reads as TGCGCCAGCAGACCACTAGCGGTAGAGACCCAGTACTTC.

In this sample, this clonotype turned up a few times. This may be a read error, as it is one base from a much larger clone. The chain couples TRBV6-1 to TRBJ1-5; TRBD1 agrees at 9 bases. There are 13 residues in the CDR3. Germline loops: CDR1 MNHNS, CDR2 SASEGT. The J segment lost 5 bases and the V segment lost 6 bases, leaving 2 bases of the junction unmatched. The CDR3 loop is CASRRTGDQPQHF. In nucleotides, the CDR3 is TGTGCCAGCAGACGGACAGGGGATCAGCCCCAGCATTTT.

V gene TRBV6-5 combines with J gene TRBJ2-7; D possibly corresponds to TRBD1 (5 bases). Germline V gene sequence: CDR1 MNHEY, CDR2 SVGAGI. The CDR3 is 18 residues long. V dropped 0 bases and J dropped 2 bases, with 20 bases sitting between them. The chain's CDR3 is CASSYSTQAFAGTYEQYF. DNA for the CDR3: TGTGCCAGCAGTTACTCAACACAGGCGTTTGCCGGAACCTACGAGCAGTACTTC.

Comment on this clonotype: At one end, the junction sequence differs from germline, possibly due to a read error. The chain couples TRBV11-1 to TRBJ2-5; maybe TRBD2 (5 bases). This CDR3 is 16 amino acids long. In germline, CDR1 is SGHAT, CDR2 FQDESV (reference sequence). The chain's CDR3 is CASSQVLSAWAETQYF. The DNA for the CDR3 is TGCGCCAGCAGCCAAGTGCTTAGCGCCTGGGCAGAGACCCAGTACTTC.

The genes are TRBV5-1 and TRBJ2-7; maybe TRBD2 (6 bases). The germline V and J ends were trimmed by 3 bases and 2 bases, with 21 bases remaining between them. The CDR3 extends over 17 amino acids. Germline CDR1 SGHRS, CDR2 YFSETQ. CDR3 sequence reads: CASSSGPSAGYTYEQYF. Here the CDR3 DNA reads TGCGCCAGCAGCTCGGGTCCCTCCGCGGGATATACCTACGAGCAGTACTTC.

The chain's CDR3 is CSGSGGSTDTQYF. The DNA for the CDR3 is TGCAGCGGGTCAGGGGGAAGCACAGATACGCAGTATTTT. V is TRBV29-1 and J is TRBJ2-3, with 7 nucleotides matching TRBD1. Germline CDR1 reads SQVTM; CDR2 reads ANQGSEA. The CDR3 sequence is 13 residues long. J lost 0 bases, V lost 7 bases, and 4 bases had no gene match.

The chain recombines TRBV5-6 with TRBJ1-1; tentatively, D is TRBD1 (5 bases). This CDR3 has 14 amino acids. Trimming shortened V by 1 base and J by 5 bases, and 12 bases separated the two germline ends. CDR1 is SGHDT, CDR2 YYEEEE, per germline. CDR3 bases: TGTGCCAGCAGCTTGAACCGGGGGAGGACTGAAGCTTTCTTT. Protein product: CASSLNRGRTEAFF.

This clonotype was detected only a few times. CDR3: CASSLPGYNEQFF. The CDR3, as DNA: TGTGCCAGCAGCTTACCAGGGTACAATGAGCAGTTCTTC. This chain uses TRBV11-2 with TRBJ2-1, with D tentatively TRBD1 (5 bases). Germline V gene data show CDR1 as SGHAT and CDR2 as FQNNGV. The length of the CDR3 is 13 residues. V lost 2 bases and J 4 bases, leaving 6 bases between the germline ends. The full variable domain, completed using reference TRBV11-2 and TRBJ2-1, is EAGVAQSPRYKIIEKRQSVAFWCNPISGHATLYWYQQILGQGPKLLIQFQNNGVVDDSQLPKDRFSAERLKGVDSTLKIQPAKLEDSAVYLCASSLPGYNEQFFGPGTRLTVL.

This clonotype was detected only a few times. The chain uses TRBV4-2 and TRBJ1-3; D ambiguous. This CDR3 has 15 amino acids. The ends were cut back, 1 base at V and 0 bases at J, with 7 bases in the middle. CDR1 is LGHNA and CDR2 is YNFKEQ in the germline V gene. CDR3 DNA: TGTGCCAGCAGCCAAGGGTCCGGCTCTGGAAACACCATATATTTT. It codes for CASSQGSGSGNTIYF.

This clonotype was seen at least ten times. The V call is TRBV5-5, the J call TRBJ2-7; D ambiguous. Germline-derived CDR1 and CDR2 are SGHKS and YYEKEE (reference sequence). The CDR3 contains 13 residues. Trimming took off 4 bases at V and 0 bases at J, with 8 bases between the two ends. This CDR3 is CASSHRHSYEQYF. Written as DNA, the CDR3 is TGTGCCAGCAGCCACAGACACTCCTACGAGCAGTACTTC.

J is TRBJ1-5 and V is TRBV25-1; no clear D. The CDR3 extends over 10 amino acids. Trimming pared 11 bases from V and 10 bases from J, leaving 12 bases between. Germline lookup yields CDR1 MGHDK and CDR2 SYGVNS. Here the CDR3 reads CAAPSVPQHF. For the CDR3, the DNA is TGTGCCGCCCCCAGTGTCCCCCAGCATTTT.

This clonotype was counted once. This chain links TRBV7-3 with TRBJ2-2, with no clear D. V lost 4 bases and J lost 3, with 9 bases in between. The CDR3 has 14 residues. CDR1 and CDR2 from the germline V gene are SGHTA and FQGTGA. CDR3 bases: TGTGCCAGCAGCTCCACCATCTACACCGGGGAGCTGTTTTTT. Translating it yields CASSSTIYTGELFF. The whole variable domain, filled in from reference TRBV7-3 and TRBJ2-2, reads GAGVSQTPSNKVTEKGKYVELRCDPISGHTALYWYRQSLGQGPEFLIYFQGTGAADDSGLPNDRFFAVRPEGSVSTLKIQRTERGDSAVYLCASSSTIYTGELFFGEGSRLTVL.

This clonotype was counted between two and nine times. V and J are TRBV12-5 and TRBJ2-3; unclear D gene. V was pared by 2 bases and J by 0 bases, with 12 bases between. This CDR3 spans 16 amino acids. CDR1 and CDR2 (germline): LGHNT, FRNRAP. CDR3 sequence: CASGLRIGTSTDTQYF. The CDR3 region has the DNA TGTGCTAGTGGTTTGAGGATTGGAACTAGCACAGATACGCAGTATTTT.

The chain couples TRBV19 to TRBJ2-7, with TRBD2 identical over 7 bases. CDR3 length equals 15 residues. With V trimmed by 4 bases and J by 3 bases, 9 bases remained unmatched. Germline V lookup: CDR1 LNHDA, CDR2 SQIVND (reference sequence). CDR3 sequence reads: CASSTVTGTIYEQYF. Written as DNA, the CDR3 is TGTGCCAGTAGTACCGTCACCGGGACTATCTACGAGCAGTACTTC.

This clonotype was observed at least ten times. The chain recombines TRBV20-1 with TRBJ1-4; TRBD1 might be the D (6 bases). This CDR3 is 16 amino acids long. CDR1 and CDR2 (germline): DFQATT, SNEGSKA (reference sequence). Between the trimmed V and J ends, which lost 1 base and 2 bases, there was a span of 14 bases. In DNA form, the CDR3 reads TGCAGTGCTAGAGGAGAGGGGGGGGGGACTAATGAAAAACTGTTTTTT. It yields the protein CSARGEGGGTNEKLFF.

The gene calls are TRBV12-3 or TRBV12-4 and TRBJ1-4, with D possibly TRBD1 on 5 matching bases. V was clipped by 5 bases and J by 7 bases, with 17 bases between them. The CDR3 runs 15 residues. Here the CDR3 DNA reads TGTGCCAGCAGTCCATTCAGGGAATTGGGTGAAAAACTGTTTTTT. It codes for CASSPFRELGEKLFF.

This chain uses TRBV29-1 with TRBJ2-7; 8 bases align to TRBD1. The germline gives CDR1 SQVTM, CDR2 ANQGSEA. After removal of 0 bases from V and 7 bases from J, the junction contained 14 bases not matched to a gene. The CDR3 covers 16 residues. CDR3 region: CSVEDSTTGTGDEQYF. CDR3 nucleotides: TGCAGCGTTGAAGATTCCACTACCGGGACAGGCGATGAGCAGTACTTC.

The V call is TRBV6-2 or TRBV6-3, the J call TRBJ2-3; D is uncertain. V was pared by 7 bases and J by 1 base, with 6 bases between. Germline assignment: CDR1 MNHEY and CDR2 SVGEGT. The CDR3 spans 12 residues. The CDR3 region has the DNA TGTGCCAGCACGGTCGGCACAGATACGCAGTATTTT. Encoded protein: CASTVGTDTQYF.

V and J are TRBV12-3 or TRBV12-4 and TRBJ2-4, with D perhaps TRBD1 (5 bases). Trimming took off 8 bases at V and 0 bases at J, with 20 bases between the two ends. The CDR3 runs to 17 residues. CDR3 in DNA: TGTGCCAGCCAACAGGTCACGGGTTTCCTAGCCAAAAACATTCAGTACTTC. Translating gives CASQQVTGFLAKNIQYF.

The chain employs TRBV7-6 and TRBJ2-3, with 12 bases aligning to TRBD2. V shed 1 base, J shed 5 bases, and the junction held 7 bases outside the gene matches. CDR1 and CDR2 from the germline V gene are SGHVS and FNYEAQ. This CDR3 contains 17 residues. CDR3 sequence reads: CASSLGRTSGVVDTQYF. The CDR3 DNA is TGTGCCAGCAGCTTAGGAAGGACTAGCGGGGTGGTAGATACGCAGTATTTT.

This clonotype was seen many times. The chain employs TRBV11-2 and TRBJ2-7; D unresolved. V was cut by 3 bases and J by 2 bases, with 11 bases left in between. This CDR3 spans 14 amino acids. The germline V gene has CDR1 SGHAT and CDR2 FQNNGV. The CDR3 DNA reads TGTGCCAGCAGCTTGGAAAGGTACACCTACGAGCAGTACTTC. Its translation: CASSLERYTYEQYF.

The rearrangement joins TRBV12-3 or TRBV12-4 to TRBJ2-1, with 10 bases matching TRBD2. The CDR3 has 15 residues. J was trimmed by 5 bases and V by 5 bases; bases with no gene match: 6. The CDR3 region has the DNA TGTGCCAGCAGTAAACTAGCGGGAAGAAACAATGAGCAGTTCTTC. Translation: CASSKLAGRNNEQFF.

The chain has TRBV20-1 and TRBJ2-7; D might be TRBD2 (5 bases). V lost 3 bases, J lost 5 bases, and 11 bases lay in between. The CDR3 spans 12 residues. CDR1 is DFQATT, CDR2 SNEGSKA, per germline (reference sequence). CDR3 protein: CSARDLANEQYF. CDR3 nucleotide sequence: TGCAGTGCTAGGGACTTGGCCAACGAGCAGTACTTC.